This is a list of T cell receptor beta chains from one sample in a study of CD8 T cells in ankylosing spondylitis. TCRdb reprocessed the 5' RACE reads with MiXCR, giving one entry per CDR3 protein. The repertoire holds 90,000 to 120,000 distinct CDR3 sequences, under 30% seen once, with over 9% in the top ten. The sequencing sample was made of synovial fluid, either unsorted or a sorted T cell fraction (not recorded which). The receptors shown here come from a male donor with ankylosing spondylitis. CDR3s include the opening cysteine and the closing phenylalanine or tryptophan. D genes are given only for firm matches. Some rows have no size entry. The others give once, few or many, or a class for an expanded clone.

NA TRBJ2-3 NA TRBV7-2 CASSPQSGSNTQYF TGTGCCAGCAGCCCTCAGTCGGGATCGAATACGCAGTATTTT
NA TRBJ2-3 many TRBV6-1 CASTTGGGVTDTQYF TGTGCCAGCACCACAGGGGGGGGGGTCACAGATACGCAGTATTTT
TRBD1 TRBJ2-5 NA TRBV2 CASRGTGKETQYF TGTGCCAGCAGGGGGACAGGGAAAGAGACCCAGTACTTC
TRBD1 TRBJ1-2 NA TRBV7-8 CASSSLNGQGDGFTF TGTGCCAGCAGCTCTTTGAACGGACAGGGTGATGGCTTCACCTTC
NA TRBJ1-4 many TRBV28 CASRNIVGQGEKLFF TGTGCCAGCAGAAATATAGTGGGTCAAGGCGAAAAACTGTTTTTT
NA TRBJ2-7 NA TRBV29-1 CSAGQGAYEQYF TGCAGCGCTGGGCAGGGTGCCTACGAGCAGTACTTC
TRBD1 TRBJ1-1 NA TRBV5-1 CASSLGVGQMNTEAFF TGCGCCAGCAGCTTGGGGGTGGGACAGATGAACACTGAAGCTTTCTTT
NA TRBJ2-6 NA TRBV18 CASSPSGGGNGANVLTF TGTGCCAGCTCACCGTCTGGCGGGGGCAATGGGGCCAACGTCCTGACTTTC
NA TRBJ2-5 few TRBV30 CAWSVSGGGETQYF TGTGCCTGGAGTGTATCGGGGGGCGGGGAGACCCAGTACTTC
TRBD1 TRBJ1-6 few TRBV12-3/TRBV12-4 CASRAGQFRSPLHF TGTGCCAGCAGGGCGGGACAGTTTAGGTCACCCCTCCACTTT
NA TRBJ2-5 NA TRBV3-1 CASSSSPYQETQYF TGTGCCAGCAGCAGTTCTCCCTACCAAGAGACCCAGTACTTC
NA TRBJ2-7 many TRBV6-1 CASSEVGQASRQYF TGTGCCAGCAGTGAAGTTGGCCAGGCTTCGCGGCAGTACTTC
NA TRBJ2-5 NA TRBV27 CASSPRGETQYF TGTGCCAGCTCACCAAGAGGGGAGACCCAGTACTTC
NA TRBJ2-6 many TRBV3-1 CASSPRNAGANVLTF TGTGCCAGCAGCCCAAGAAATGCTGGGGCCAACGTCCTGACTTTC
TRBD1 TRBJ1-2 NA TRBV27 CASSLSGRGLYGYTF TGTGCCAGCAGTTTATCGGGCAGGGGGCTCTATGGCTACACCTTC
NA TRBJ2-3 NA TRBV4-2 CASSQDAGGQKSTDTQYF TGTGCCAGCAGCCAAGATGCGGGTGGACAGAAAAGCACAGATACGCAGTATTTT
TRBD2 TRBJ2-1 few TRBV12-3/TRBV12-4 CASSRGLAGWWNEQFF TGTGCCAGCAGTCGAGGACTAGCGGGATGGTGGAATGAGCAGTTCTTC
TRBD2 TRBJ2-7 NA TRBV18 CASSPSGGPGEQYF TGTGCCAGCTCTCCTAGCGGGGGGCCTGGCGAGCAGTACTTC
TRBD2 TRBJ2-1 many TRBV7-9 CASSLGAGRAYNEQFF TGTGCCAGCAGCTTAGGGGCCGGGAGGGCCTACAATGAGCAGTTCTTC
NA TRBJ2-5 NA TRBV5-1 CASSLEGRQETQYF TGCGCCAGCAGCTTGGAAGGGCGTCAAGAGACCCAGTACTTC